The 8 T cell receptor beta chains below all came from one sample that was sequenced in a study of T cell responses to AZD1222 COVID-19 vaccine. Data came from immunoSEQ multiplex PCR; TCRdb stores just in-frame clones and leaves some out. The table shows roughly 80,000 clones, with around 89% occurring only once. Sample: peripheral blood, taken on day 0 of AZD1222 vaccination. Receptor source: an adult in good health.

The gene calls are TRBV5-1 and TRBJ2-7; the match to TRBD1 covers 7 bases. With 4 bases clipped from V and 7 bases from J, the junction kept 14 bases outside the gene matches. Germline values: CDR1 SGHRS, CDR2 YFSETQ. CDR3 size: 15 residues. The CDR3 region is CASSPARTGTREQYF. CDR3 nucleotide sequence: TGCGCCAGCAGCCCCGCTCGGACAGGAACCAGGGAGCAGTACTTC.

The CDR3 DNA reads as TGTGCCTGGAGTCCGGGTGGAAACAATGAGCAGTTCTTC. Amino acid sequence: CAWSPGGNNEQFF. The gene calls are TRBV30 and TRBJ2-1; D not certain. Trimming took 2 bases from V and 5 from J, leaving 10 bases between them. Germline-derived CDR1 and CDR2 are GTSNPN and SVGIG (reference sequence). CDR3 length: 13 amino acids.

The chain employs TRBV27 and TRBJ1-2; 9 bases fit TRBD1. Germline-derived CDR1 and CDR2 are MNHEY and SMNVEV (reference sequence). Trimming removed 6 bases from V and 8 bases from J; junction bases left unmatched: 10. The CDR3 is 14 amino acids. CDR3 region: CASRGTGTSRGYTF. Here the CDR3 DNA reads TGTGCCAGCAGAGGGACAGGGACCTCCAGGGGCTACACCTTC.

The chain uses TRBV5-1 and TRBJ2-7; 7 nucleotides agree with TRBD1. The V and J ends lost 2 bases and 0 bases, in that order; junction bases with no gene match: 14. Germline lookup yields CDR1 SGHRS and CDR2 YFSETQ. The CDR3 sequence is 18 residues long. DNA of the CDR3: TGCGCCAGCAGCTTTAGGGGGACCCACAGGGGCGGCTCCTACGAGCAGTACTTC. It codes for CASSFRGTHRGGSYEQYF.

This chain links TRBV18 with TRBJ2-2; D perhaps matches TRBD2 (6 bases). V shed 3 bases and J shed 3 bases, with 11 bases lying between them. In germline, CDR1 is KGHSH, CDR2 LQKENI. CDR3 length: 15 amino acids. CDR3 region: CASSPRDSDTGELFF. In nucleotides, the CDR3 is TGTGCCAGCTCACCTCGGGACTCCGACACCGGGGAGCTGTTTTTT.

This clone appeared a few times. The chain combines TRBV6-5 with TRBJ2-2, with TRBD1 as a possible D gene (6 bases). The CDR3 covers 16 residues. Trimming shortened V by 0 bases and J by 5 bases, and 13 bases separated the two germline ends. Germline V lookup: CDR1 MNHEY, CDR2 SVGAGI. CDR3 in amino acids: CASSYSQGVITGELFF. As DNA, the CDR3 is TGTGCCAGCAGTTACTCACAGGGCGTCATAACCGGGGAGCTGTTTTTT.

On this clone: Within the sample, other DNA sequences also encode this same CDR3. This chain connects TRBV18 to TRBJ1-1; 7 bases line up with TRBD1. CDR1 is KGHSH, CDR2 LQKENI, per germline. CDR3 length: 15 residues. The J segment lost 2 bases and the V segment lost 3 bases, leaving 6 bases of the junction unmatched. The DNA of the CDR3 is TGTGCCAGCTCACCTCCCGGACAGGCTAACACTGAAGCTTTCTTT. It is translated as CASSPPGQANTEAFF. The complete variable domain, with remaining parts taken from reference TRBV18 and TRBJ1-1, reads NAGVMQNPRHLVRRRGQEARLRCSPMKGHSHVYWYRQLPEEGLKFMVYLQKENIIDESGMPKERFSAEFPKEGPSILRIQQVVRGDSAAYFCASSPPGQANTEAFFGQGTRLTVV.

The chain links TRBV27 to TRBJ1-2; 7 bases align to TRBD1. J gave up 8 bases and V 6 bases, and 12 bases lay outside the gene matches. Germline values: CDR1 MNHEY, CDR2 SMNVEV (reference sequence). The CDR3 loop spans 14 amino acids. The CDR3 sequence is CASSTTTGLRGYTF. The CDR3 region has the DNA TGTGCCAGCAGCACTACGACAGGGTTGAGGGGCTACACCTTC.